This T cell receptor (beta chain) was observed in a study of blood T cell repertoires in COVID-19. In the authors' methods: The authors estimated nucleated cell counts from reference gene primer amplification. This table comes from immunoSEQ multiplex PCR, and its TCRdb copy is limited to in-frame clones, with some not included. That table gives V, J and clone size, and the DNA gave D and trimming. The sample has about 250,000 clones, around 84% seen once. In regard to this clone: Germline is not matched at one junction end, which may reflect a read error.

Those who participated ranged in age from 18 to 89 years and resided in 24 US areas. The CDR3 length is 16 residues. Germline assignment: CDR1 SGHAT and CDR2 FQNNGV. This TCR derives from a man younger than 35 who had recovered from COVID-19. The rearrangement uses TRBV11-2 and TRBJ1-3; TRBD1 agrees at 8 bases. The specimen was PBMCs or T cells enriched from blood (not recorded which). CDR3 nucleotide sequence: TGTGCCAGCAGCGTAGACAGGGGTGGTGCTGGAAACACCATATATTTT. This translates into CASSVDRGGAGNTIYF.